The rows below give T cell receptor beta chains drawn from one sample of a study of blood T cell repertoires in COVID-19. Clones were sequenced by immunoSEQ multiplex PCR, and TCRdb holds only the in-frame ones, with some missing. The data hold about 180,000 clones, with roughly 87% observed a single time. The sequencing sample was made of peripheral blood. These receptors were obtained from a woman between 50 and 59 years old with acute or convalescent COVID-19. CDR3s leave out the opening cysteine and the closing phenylalanine or tryptophan. Only some rows state a clone size, as once, few, many or a class for expanded clones.

>TRBV6-1|TRBJ2-2|NA
ASSEPGSGNTGELF
>TRBV7-9|TRBJ1-1|NA
ASSEGDRYTEAF
>TRBV4-2|TRBJ1-1|NA
ASSPRGTRLYGTEAF
>TRBV11-2|TRBJ2-7|NA
ASSLDRVPSYEQY
>TRBV29-1|TRBJ1-2|NA
SVMAGVYLGYT
>TRBV9|TRBJ2-5|NA
ASSGAGAETQY
>TRBV12-3/TRBV12-4|TRBJ2-2|NA
ASSFRNTGELF
>TRBV11-3|TRBJ1-1|few
ASGDREGVNTEAF
>TRBV20-1|TRBJ1-1|NA
SAGGAAEAF
>TRBV7-2|TRBJ1-2|NA
ASSGSGGNYGYT
>TRBV30|TRBJ2-3|NA
AWSPGVTDTQY
>TRBV28|TRBJ1-2|NA
ASSLDGNLYGYT
>TRBV7-2|TRBJ2-2|NA
ASSFWGANTGELF
>TRBV5-1|TRBJ2-7|NA
ASKRHGGTYEQY
>TRBV11-3|TRBJ2-1|NA
ASSLVRSSGGYNEQF
>TRBV5-5|TRBJ1-1|NA
ASSSLNSGFSSEAF
>TRBV19|TRBJ1-1|NA
ATKRLGAKGTEAF
>TRBV6-1|TRBJ1-2|NA
ASSESGQGYGYT
>TRBV6-5|TRBJ1-1|NA
ASTLTPGGGRKAF
>TRBV18|TRBJ1-3|NA
ASSPNQISGNTIY
>TRBV6-6|TRBJ1-1|NA
ASSLQGYTEAF
>TRBV6-5|TRBJ2-3|few
ASRYQDTQY
>TRBV18|TRBJ2-7|NA
ASSLQPGLAAYEQY
>TRBV30|TRBJ2-1|NA
AWSPGLSYNEQF
>TRBV5-1|TRBJ1-1|NA
ASSPELDRNTEAF
>TRBV6-2/TRBV6-3|TRBJ1-2|few
ASSSGQGGYGYT
>TRBV19|TRBJ2-7|NA
ASSIGEQY
>TRBV10-3|TRBJ1-1|NA
AIREGQTEAF
>TRBV6-5|TRBJ2-7|NA
ASSYRGSTYEQY
>TRBV30|TRBJ2-7|NA
AWSYSRVGGSSYEQY
>TRBV9|TRBJ1-1|NA
ASSVVPQDLSNTEAF
>TRBV6-2/TRBV6-3|TRBJ2-6|NA
ASRPTGSGANVLT
>TRBV24-1|TRBJ1-5|NA
ATGGAQPQH
>TRBV15|TRBJ1-2|NA
ATSSPRDYGYT
>TRBV5-5|TRBJ2-7|NA
ASSSFPDREYEQY
>TRBV7-8|TRBJ1-1|NA
ASSFGQGMMNTEAF
>TRBV5-1|TRBJ2-2|NA
ASSLTWTMAAGELF
>TRBV10-1|TRBJ2-3|NA
ASSKGAPDTQY
>TRBV5-6|TRBJ2-7|NA
ASSLADRTYSYEQY
>TRBV7-8|TRBJ2-1|NA
ASSPGGAGAAYNEQF
>TRBV2|TRBJ2-3|once
ASSSGTSGRDTDTQY
>TRBV5-1|TRBJ2-1|NA
ASSLGLAGENEQF
>TRBV3-1/TRBV3-2|TRBJ2-1|once
ASSLTAGGASNEQF
>TRBV4-1|TRBJ1-1|NA
ASSQGQTGINTEAF
>TRBV18|TRBJ1-4|NA
ASEREIGEKLF
>TRBV23-1|TRBJ2-1|NA
ASSQSTSGSVYNEQF
>TRBV9|TRBJ2-1|once
ASSVDWASAWREQF
>TRBV23-1|TRBJ1-5|NA
ASVGQGSNQPQH
>TRBV5-1|TRBJ2-3|once
ASSYGLARGLPDTQY
>TRBV6-2/TRBV6-3|TRBJ2-2|NA
ASSPPRGYTGELF